This T cell receptor (beta chain) was sequenced in a study of control samples from healthy donors and cancer patients. The count of this clone is one. Mismatch with germline at one junction end may stem from a read error. At the DNA level, this CDR3 is encoded by other sequences in the same sample as well. The germline V gene encodes CDR1 GTSNPN and CDR2 SVGIG (reference sequence). CDR3 size: 14 residues. The protocol was immunoSEQ multiplex PCR, while the TCRdb copy is restricted to in-frame clones and leaves out a portion. The data show about 160,000 clones, nearly 96% seen once. The chain couples TRBV30 to TRBJ2-2; D perhaps matches TRBD2 (7 bases). This receptor was taken from a woman aged 25 to 45 in good health. The specimen was blood. The CDR3, as DNA: TGTGCCCGGAGGAGGGGGGGGGACACCGGGGAGCTGTTTTTT. This translates into CARRRGGDTGELFF.